This paragraph covers one T cell receptor (beta chain) sequence. This entry comes from a study of blood T cell repertoires in COVID-19. About the study: Whether acute or convalescent, the COVID-19 samples came from the United States, Italy and Spain.

Per germline, CDR1 SGHTA and CDR2 FQGNSA. With 5 bases clipped from V and 7 bases from J, the junction kept 11 bases outside the gene matches. CDR3 length: 15 amino acids. The method was immunoSEQ multiplex PCR; TCRdb's version includes in-frame clones alone and lacks a portion of them. Counted here are about 170,000 clones, about four fifths occurring once; the ten biggest clones make up under 13%. The TCR comes from a man aged 70 or older with active or convalescent COVID-19. Source material: peripheral blood. This chain connects TRBV7-2 to TRBJ2-1, with TRBD1 matching 7 bases. In nucleotides, the CDR3 is TGTGCCAGCAGCGTACAGGGGTCGGTATGGAATGAGCAGTTCTTC. This gives the protein CASSVQGSVWNEQFF.